The rows below give T cell receptor beta chains drawn from one sample of a study of blood T cells in healthy people across ages. Using its own MiXCR run on the 5' RACE reads, TCRdb lists one record per CDR3 protein. The top ten hold 9.4% of the sample, which has about 760,000 distinct CDR3 sequences, more than 20% seen once. The sample was also reused in another study, on T cells of mothers and their children.

Sequencing was performed on blood. The receptors here all came from a boy between 10 and 17 years old in good health. CDR3s include the opening cysteine and the closing phenylalanine or tryptophan. A D gene is named only where the DNA matches it firmly. Only some rows state a clone size, as once, few, many or a class for expanded clones.

j_gene	abundance	d_gene	v_gene	CDR3nt	CDR3aa
TRBJ2-3	NA	TRBD2	TRBV29-1	TGCAGCATAGATAGCGGGAGGGATTCAGATACGCAGTATTTT	CSIDSGRDSDTQYF
TRBJ2-5	few	TRBD1	TRBV7-9	TGTGCCGGACAGGGAGAGACCCAGTACTTC	CAGQGETQYF
TRBJ2-5	NA	NA	TRBV24-1	TGTGCCACCCTATCTAGGGGTGTCCTGGAGACCCAGTACTTC	CATLSRGVLETQYF
TRBJ1-2	NA	NA	TRBV27	TGTGCCAGCAGTGAGACTATTTTCTATGGCTACACCTTC	CASSETIFYGYTF
TRBJ1-4	NA	NA	TRBV7-2	TGTGCCAGCAGCCCCCATAGGGGAGTTAATGAAAAACTGTTTTTT	CASSPHRGVNEKLFF
TRBJ1-2	NA	TRBD1	TRBV7-9	TGTGCCAGCAGCTTCACCAGGGAAGGGGGCGATGGCTACACCTTC	CASSFTREGGDGYTF
TRBJ2-3	few	NA	TRBV25-1	TGTGCCAGCCGCCGGGGGGCGCGGGGCACGGATACGCAGTATTTT	CASRRGARGTDTQYF
TRBJ1-6	many	TRBD1	TRBV11-1	TGTGCCAGCAGCATTGGACAGGGGTATAATTCACCCCTCCACTTT	CASSIGQGYNSPLHF
TRBJ2-7	few	NA	TRBV20-1	TGCAGCGGCGCCCGTCGTTGGCGGTACCGATCCGAGCAGTACTTC	CSGARRWRYRSEQYF
TRBJ2-7	once	NA	TRBV7-2	TGTGCCAGCAGCCCAGAGCCAGTTGTTGGCGAGCAGTACTTC	CASSPEPVVGEQYF
TRBJ2-5	NA	NA	TRBV20-1	TGCAGTGCTAGTGTTCCTTACCAAGAGACCCAGTACTTC	CSASVPYQETQYF
TRBJ2-3	NA	NA	TRBV19	TGTGCCAGTAGTATCGGGGGCCGCACAGATACGCAGTATTTT	CASSIGGRTDTQYF
TRBJ1-1	few	NA	TRBV6-5	TGTGCCAGCAGTTACTCGGGGGTCACTGAAGCTTTCTTT	CASSYSGVTEAFF
TRBJ1-6	NA	NA	TRBV7-2	TGTGCCAGCAGCTTAGGGGGGTGGGATTCACCCCTCCACTTT	CASSLGGWDSPLHF
TRBJ1-6	few	TRBD1	TRBV7-9	TGTGCCAGCAGCGCTGGACAGGGGAATAATTCACCCCTCCACTTT	CASSAGQGNNSPLHF
TRBJ2-7	NA	TRBD1	TRBV11-2	TGTGCCAGCAGACAAATCCGGGGACAGAGCTCCTACGAGCAGTACTTC	CASRQIRGQSSYEQYF
TRBJ1-2	few	NA	TRBV12-3/TRBV12-4	TGTGCCAGCAGGACAGGTGCTGAATATGGCTACACCTTC	CASRTGAEYGYTF
TRBJ1-5	few	NA	TRBV12-3/TRBV12-4	TGTGCCAGCAGTACGGACTACAATCAGCCCCAGCATTTT	CASSTDYNQPQHF
TRBJ2-7	NA	NA	TRBV12-3/TRBV12-4	TGTGCCAGCAGAGCACAGGGTTACGGGCAGTACTTC	CASRAQGYGQYF
TRBJ2-6	few	NA	TRBV7-9	TGTGCCAGCAGCTTCATAAGCATCTTGAACATTCCTGGGGCCAACGTCCTGACTTTC	CASSFISILNIPGANVLTF
TRBJ1-4	few	NA	TRBV20-1	TGCAGTGCGGCAGCTCCCGGGACAACAGAAAAACTGTTTTTT	CSAAAPGTTEKLFF
TRBJ2-3	NA	TRBD2	TRBV5-1	TGCGCCAGCAGCCCCTTAGCGGGGGCCACAGATACGCAGTATTTT	CASSPLAGATDTQYF
TRBJ2-5	few	NA	TRBV6-5	TGTGCCAGCAGGAAGTACGGACCGGAGGAGACCCAGTACTTC	CASRKYGPEETQYF
TRBJ2-1	NA	NA	TRBV4-1	TGCGCCAGCAGCCAAGCGTGGGAGGACTACAATGAGCAGTTCTTC	CASSQAWEDYNEQFF
TRBJ1-3	few	NA	TRBV7-9	TGTGCCAGCAGCTTAGGAACGCGGTGGGAAAACACCATATATTTT	CASSLGTRWENTIYF
TRBJ2-3	few	NA	TRBV28	TGTGCCAGCAGTTTATTAGACAGCACCACAGATACGCAGTATTTT	CASSLLDSTTDTQYF
TRBJ1-5	few	NA	TRBV27	TGTGCCAGCAGTCCATACGGGGGGCGGAGTGGCAATCAGCCCCAGCATTTT	CASSPYGGRSGNQPQHF
TRBJ2-7	few	TRBD2	TRBV7-2	TGTGCCAGCAGCTACCAAGCGGGGCCCTACGAGCAGTACTTC	CASSYQAGPYEQYF
TRBJ2-7	few	NA	TRBV5-1	TGCGCCAGCAGCCCTCCGGGTGGAGGGAACTACGAGCAGTACTTC	CASSPPGGGNYEQYF
TRBJ1-1	NA	NA	TRBV7-9	TGTGCCAGCAGCTCCTTCACAGGGCTGAACACTGAAGCTTTCTTT	CASSSFTGLNTEAFF
TRBJ2-1	few	NA	TRBV20-1	TGCAGTGCGCGGCGCTCCTACAATGAGCAGTTCTTC	CSARRSYNEQFF
TRBJ2-2	NA	TRBD2	TRBV6-1	TGTGCCAGCAGTGAAGAAGGGGCTAGCGGCACCGGGGAGCTGTTTTTT	CASSEEGASGTGELFF
TRBJ1-4	few	NA	TRBV5-1	TGCGCCAGCAGCTTGGATGGCGACCCGGCCGAAAAACTGTTTTTT	CASSLDGDPAEKLFF
TRBJ2-1	NA	NA	TRBV7-9	TGTGCCAGCAGCTTGGGGGACGCGATCAATGAGCAGTTCTTC	CASSLGDAINEQFF
TRBJ2-7	NA	NA	TRBV27	TGTGCCAGCAGACCTTTTAAGGATTTCTCCTACGAGCAGTACTTC	CASRPFKDFSYEQYF
TRBJ2-3	NA	NA	TRBV12-3/TRBV12-4	TGTGCCAGCACCTGGGAGCAGACGCAGTATTTT	CASTWEQTQYF
TRBJ2-3	NA	TRBD2	TRBV3-1	TGTGCCAGCAGCCAAGATTCGAGCGGGGGCACAGATACGCAGTATTTT	CASSQDSSGGTDTQYF
TRBJ2-5	NA	NA	TRBV27	TGTGCCAGCAGGAGGGTGAGCCAAGAGACCCAGTACTTC	CASRRVSQETQYF
TRBJ2-5	NA	NA	TRBV7-3	TGTGCCAGCAGCTTAGACGTCGAGGTGGGGACCCAGTACTTC	CASSLDVEVGTQYF
TRBJ2-1	NA	NA	TRBV7-3	TGTGCCAGCAGCCCTTTAGCGGCCCCTCGTAATGAGCAGTTCTTC	CASSPLAAPRNEQFF
TRBJ2-7	few	NA	TRBV5-6	TGTGCCAGCAGCTTGAGGCCGGCTCAACTGAACTACGAGCAGTACTTC	CASSLRPAQLNYEQYF